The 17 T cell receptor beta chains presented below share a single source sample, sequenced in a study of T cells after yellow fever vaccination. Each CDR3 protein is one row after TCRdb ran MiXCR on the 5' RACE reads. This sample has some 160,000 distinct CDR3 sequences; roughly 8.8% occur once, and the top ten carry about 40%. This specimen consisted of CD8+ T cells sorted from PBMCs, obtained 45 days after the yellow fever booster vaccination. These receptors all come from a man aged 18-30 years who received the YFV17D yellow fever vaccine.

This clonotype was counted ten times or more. CDR3 sequence (DNA): TGTGCCAGCAGCTCGGACTCTAACGAGCAGTACGTC. This translates into CASSSDSNEQYV. The chain employs TRBV7-9 and TRBJ2-7, with D possibly matching TRBD2 (5 bases). Germline CDR1 SEHNR, CDR2 FQNEAQ (reference sequence). This CDR3 is built from 12 residues. V was pared by 4 bases and J by 5 bases, with 9 bases between.

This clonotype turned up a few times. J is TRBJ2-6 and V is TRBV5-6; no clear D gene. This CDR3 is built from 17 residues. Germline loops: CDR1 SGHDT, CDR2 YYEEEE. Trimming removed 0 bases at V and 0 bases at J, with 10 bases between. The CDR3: CASSLAEQPSGANVLTF. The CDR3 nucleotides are TGTGCCAGCAGCTTGGCCGAACAGCCCTCTGGGGCCAACGTCCTGACTTTC.

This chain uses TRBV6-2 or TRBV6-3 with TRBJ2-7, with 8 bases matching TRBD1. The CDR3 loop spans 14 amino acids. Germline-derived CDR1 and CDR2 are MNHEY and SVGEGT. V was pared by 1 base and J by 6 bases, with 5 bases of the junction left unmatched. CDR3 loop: CASSYWDRSGEQYF. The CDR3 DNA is TGTGCCAGCAGTTACTGGGACAGGTCCGGCGAGCAGTACTTC.

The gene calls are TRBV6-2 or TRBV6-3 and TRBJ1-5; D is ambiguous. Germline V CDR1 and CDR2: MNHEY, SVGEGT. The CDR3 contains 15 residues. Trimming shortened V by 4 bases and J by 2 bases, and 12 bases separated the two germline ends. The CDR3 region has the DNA TGTGCCAGCAGTTCCCACGTGGAGGGCAATCAGCCCCAGCATTTT. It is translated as CASSSHVEGNQPQHF.

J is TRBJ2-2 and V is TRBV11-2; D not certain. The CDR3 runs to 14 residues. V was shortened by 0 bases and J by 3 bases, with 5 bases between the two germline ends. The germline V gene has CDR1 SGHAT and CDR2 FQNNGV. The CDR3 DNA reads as TGTGCCAGCAGCTTAGAGGGATACACCGGGGAGCTGTTTTTT. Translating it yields CASSLEGYTGELFF. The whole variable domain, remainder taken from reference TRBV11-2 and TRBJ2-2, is EAGVAQSPRYKIIEKRQSVAFWCNPISGHATLYWYQQILGQGPKLLIQFQNNGVVDDSQLPKDRFSAERLKGVDSTLKIQPAKLEDSAVYLCASSLEGYTGELFFGEGSRLTVL.

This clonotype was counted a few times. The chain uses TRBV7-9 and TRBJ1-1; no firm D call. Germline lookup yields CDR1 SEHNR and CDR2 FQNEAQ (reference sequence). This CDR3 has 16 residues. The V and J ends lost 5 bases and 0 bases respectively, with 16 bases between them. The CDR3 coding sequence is TGTGCCAGCAGCCGGGTTGGAGGGAGGCTGAACACTGAAGCTTTCTTT. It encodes CASSRVGGRLNTEAFF.

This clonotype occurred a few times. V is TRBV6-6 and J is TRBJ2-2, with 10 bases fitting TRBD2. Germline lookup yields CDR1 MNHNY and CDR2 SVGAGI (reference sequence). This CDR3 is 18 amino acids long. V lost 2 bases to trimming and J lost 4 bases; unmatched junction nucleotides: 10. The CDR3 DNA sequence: TGTGCCAGCAGTTACACCGTCCAACTAGCGGGGCTCACCGGGGAGCTGTTTTTT. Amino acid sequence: CASSYTVQLAGLTGELFF.

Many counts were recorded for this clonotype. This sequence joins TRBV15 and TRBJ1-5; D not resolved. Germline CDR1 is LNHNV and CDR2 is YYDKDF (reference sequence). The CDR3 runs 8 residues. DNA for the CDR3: TGTAGCAATCAGCCCCAGCATTTT. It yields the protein CSNQPQHF. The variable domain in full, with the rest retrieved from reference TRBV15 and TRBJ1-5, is DAMVIQNPRYQVTQFGKPVTLSCSQTLNHNVMYWYQQKSSQAPKLLFHYYDKDFNNEADTPDNFQSRRPNTSFCFLDIRSPGLGDTAMYLCSNQPQHFGDGTRLSIL.

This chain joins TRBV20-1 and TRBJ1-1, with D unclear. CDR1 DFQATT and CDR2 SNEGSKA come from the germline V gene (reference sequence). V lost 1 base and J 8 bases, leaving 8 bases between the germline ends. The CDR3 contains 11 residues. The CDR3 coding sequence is TGCAGTGCTAGAGTCTTCTCGGAAGCTTTCTTT. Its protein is CSARVFSEAFF.

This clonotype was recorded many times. The CDR3 protein is CASSLGGRSSYEQYV. In DNA form, the CDR3 reads TGTGCCAGCAGCTTGGGAGGACGCAGCTCCTACGAGCAGTACGTC. The chain recombines TRBV7-8 with TRBJ2-7; maybe TRBD2 (6 bases). The germline V gene encodes CDR1 SGHVS and CDR2 FQNEAQ. The germline V and J ends were trimmed by 3 bases and 0 bases, with 12 bases remaining between them. The CDR3 spans 15 residues.

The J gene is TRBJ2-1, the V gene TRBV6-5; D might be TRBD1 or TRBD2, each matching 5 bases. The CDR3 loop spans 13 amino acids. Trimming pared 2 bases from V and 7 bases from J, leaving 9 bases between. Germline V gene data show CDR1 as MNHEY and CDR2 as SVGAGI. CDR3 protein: CASSYEWGNEQFF. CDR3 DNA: TGTGCCAGCAGTTACGAATGGGGGAATGAGCAGTTCTTC.

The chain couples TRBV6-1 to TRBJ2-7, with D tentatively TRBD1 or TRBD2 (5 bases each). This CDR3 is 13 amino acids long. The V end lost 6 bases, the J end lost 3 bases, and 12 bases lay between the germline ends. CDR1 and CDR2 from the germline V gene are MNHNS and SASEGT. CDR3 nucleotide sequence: TGTGCCAGCAGACGGGGCCACGGCTACGAGCAGTACGTC. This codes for CASRRGHGYEQYV.

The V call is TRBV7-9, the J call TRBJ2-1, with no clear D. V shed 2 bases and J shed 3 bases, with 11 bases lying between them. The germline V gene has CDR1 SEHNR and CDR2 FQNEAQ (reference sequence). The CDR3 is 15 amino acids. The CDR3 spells CASSLPLRNYNEQFF. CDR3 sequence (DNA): TGTGCCAGCAGCTTACCCCTGCGGAACTACAATGAGCAGTTCTTC.

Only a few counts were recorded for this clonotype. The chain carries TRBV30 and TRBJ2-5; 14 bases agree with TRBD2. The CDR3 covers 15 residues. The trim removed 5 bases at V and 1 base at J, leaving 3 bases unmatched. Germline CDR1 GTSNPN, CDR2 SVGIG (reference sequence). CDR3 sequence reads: CAWGGLAGGQETQYF. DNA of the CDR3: TGTGCCTGGGGCGGACTAGCGGGGGGCCAAGAGACCCAGTACTTC.

DNA for the CDR3: TGTGCCAGCAGTTTAGCCAGGGACGACACCGGGGAGCTGTTTTTT. Amino acid sequence: CASSLARDDTGELFF. This sequence joins TRBV28 and TRBJ2-2; the D gene could be TRBD1 or TRBD2 (5 bases each). The CDR3 runs 15 residues. The germline V and J ends were trimmed by 2 bases and 3 bases, with 10 bases remaining between them. CDR1 MDHEN and CDR2 SYDVKM come from the germline V gene.

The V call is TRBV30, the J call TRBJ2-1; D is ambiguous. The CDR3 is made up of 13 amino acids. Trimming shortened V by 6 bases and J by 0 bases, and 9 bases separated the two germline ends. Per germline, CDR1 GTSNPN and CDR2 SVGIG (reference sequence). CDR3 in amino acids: CACEESSYNEQFF. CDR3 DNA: TGTGCCTGCGAGGAGAGCTCCTACAATGAGCAGTTCTTC.

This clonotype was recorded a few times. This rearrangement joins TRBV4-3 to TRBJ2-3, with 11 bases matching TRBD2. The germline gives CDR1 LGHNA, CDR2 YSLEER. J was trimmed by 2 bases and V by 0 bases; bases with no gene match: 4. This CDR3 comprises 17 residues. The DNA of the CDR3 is TGCGCCAGCAGCCAAGAGCCTAGCGGGGGGTTCACAGATACGCAGTATTTT. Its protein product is CASSQEPSGGFTDTQYF.